The 28 T cell receptor beta chains given below trace back to one sample, sequenced in a study of T cell clonotyping in hematopoietic cell transplantation. Repertoires were generated with immunoSEQ multiplex PCR, while TCRdb's copy carries only in-frame clones and drops some. In the table there are 9,500 to 11,000 clones, around 90% of which are singletons. The material was PBMCs, obtained 180 days after allogeneic stem cell transplant. The receptor source for this set is a male patient aged 55 to 70 who had an allogeneic stem cell transplant from an unrelated donor, so the T cells may come from the graft donor. Some clones in this sample may be carry-over from other donors' samples.

The chain joins TRBV19 to TRBJ1-2; D is undetermined. The CDR3 sequence is 14 residues long. CDR1 and CDR2 (germline): LNHDA, SQIVND (reference sequence). V gave up 6 bases and J gave up 8 bases, with 19 bases separating them. The CDR3: CASSPPGLEGGYTF. In DNA form, the CDR3 reads TGTGCCAGTAGCCCACCGGGCCTCGAAGGGGGCTACACCTTC.

The chain employs TRBV5-6 and TRBJ2-1; TRBD2 is a possible D gene (5 bases). Trimming took off 0 bases at V and 4 bases at J, with 11 bases between the two ends. Per germline, CDR1 SGHDT and CDR2 YYEEEE. This CDR3 has 15 amino acids. The CDR3 loop reads CASSLGVLAYNEQFF. DNA for the CDR3: TGTGCCAGCAGCTTGGGGGTTCTAGCTTACAATGAGCAGTTCTTC.

The chain links TRBV6-5 to TRBJ1-4; D call uncertain. The V end lost 2 bases, the J end lost 8 bases, and 12 bases lay between the germline ends. This CDR3 is built from 14 residues. Germline V gene data show CDR1 as MNHEY and CDR2 as SVGAGI. The DNA for the CDR3 is TGTGCCAGCAGTTACCGACTTAACCCCGAAAAACTGTTTTTT. It encodes CASSYRLNPEKLFF.

V usage is TRBV19 and J usage is TRBJ1-3; 7 nucleotides match TRBD1. After removal of 2 bases from V and 3 bases from J, the junction contained 4 bases not matched to a gene. CDR3 length: 15 residues. Germline lookup yields CDR1 LNHDA and CDR2 SQIVND (reference sequence). The CDR3: CASSIPTGIGNTIYF. For the CDR3, the DNA is TGTGCCAGTAGTATACCGACAGGGATTGGAAACACCATATATTTT.

This chain links TRBV27 with TRBJ2-2; D tentatively reads TRBD1 or TRBD2 (5 bases each). V was clipped by 6 bases and J by 7 bases, with 12 bases between them. The CDR3 consists of 13 residues. The germline gives CDR1 MNHEY, CDR2 SMNVEV (reference sequence). The CDR3 DNA follows: TGTGCCAGCAGGGGGTTGGGGGTCGGGGAGCTGTTTTTT. Amino acids: CASRGLGVGELFF.

Note on this clone: Germline is not matched at one junction end, which may reflect a read error. CDR3 sequence reads: CASSSSGELFF. CDR3 coding DNA: TGTGCCAGCAGCTCCTCCGGCGAGCTGTTTTTT. This sequence joins TRBV7-3 and TRBJ2-2; D not resolved. The V gene's germline CDR1 is SGHTA and CDR2 FQGTGA. This CDR3 is 11 amino acids long.

This clone is large in the sample. The V call is TRBV21-1, the J call TRBJ1-5. TRBV21-1 represents a pseudogene. The CDR3 loop spans 22 amino acids. Here the CDR3 DNA reads TGTGCCAGCAGCAAAGAATGGGTTCGGGGAGAGAAAATACCGGGCTTCAATCAGCCCCAGCATTTT. Its translation: CASSKEWVRGEKIPGFNQPQHF.

The chain has TRBV29-1 and TRBJ1-1, with D hard to call. Trimming removed 3 bases from V and 2 bases from J, with 13 bases in between. This CDR3 is 14 amino acids long. CDR1 is SQVTM and CDR2 is ANQGSEA in the germline V gene. DNA of the CDR3: TGCAGCGTTGACGCCGGTGTAAGAAACACTGAAGCTTTCTTT. It is translated as CSVDAGVRNTEAFF.

The chain employs TRBV7-8 and TRBJ1-1, with D possibly TRBD1 on 5 matching bases. Germline assignment: CDR1 SGHVS and CDR2 FQNEAQ. The V gene lost 4 bases and the J gene lost 0 bases, with 12 bases spanning the gap. The CDR3 contains 15 residues. The CDR3 DNA follows: TGTGCCAGCAGCTGGGGGACCACAGTGAACACTGAAGCTTTCTTT. Encoded protein: CASSWGTTVNTEAFF.

V gene TRBV7-6 combines with J gene TRBJ2-3, with D tentatively TRBD1 (6 bases). V lost 5 bases to trimming and J lost 0 bases, with 18 bases between them. CDR3 length equals 17 residues. Looked up from germline, CDR1 is SGHVS and CDR2 is FNYEAQ. The CDR3 here is CASSEKPQGLSTDTQYF. The CDR3 DNA reads as TGTGCCAGCAGCGAAAAGCCACAGGGCCTCAGCACAGATACGCAGTATTTT.

The chain carries TRBV7-3 and TRBJ2-7; tentatively, D is TRBD1 (5 bases). Germline-derived CDR1 and CDR2 are SGHTA and FQGTGA. This CDR3 has 14 residues. The V end lost 4 bases, the J end lost 4 bases, and 14 bases lay between the germline ends. The CDR3 nucleotides read TGTGCCAGCAGCTCGGAATTCAGGGCTTACGAGCAGTACTTC. This translates into CASSSEFRAYEQYF.

V is TRBV7-2 and J is TRBJ1-1; no reliable D call. V dropped 2 bases and J dropped 5 bases, with 6 bases sitting between them. Germline-derived CDR1 and CDR2 are SGHTA and FQGNSA. There are 12 residues in the CDR3. CDR3 in amino acids: CASSLMGTEAFF. As DNA, the CDR3 is TGTGCCAGCAGCTTAATGGGGACTGAAGCTTTCTTT.

V and J are TRBV29-1 and TRBJ2-3; 7 bases fit TRBD1. Per germline, CDR1 SQVTM and CDR2 ANQGSEA. After removal of 5 bases from V and 4 bases from J, the junction contained 6 bases not matched to a gene. The CDR3 consists of 13 residues. This CDR3 is CSVNPQGADTQYF. CDR3 nucleotides: TGCAGCGTTAATCCGCAGGGGGCAGATACGCAGTATTTT.

The V and J genes are TRBV5-3 and TRBJ1-4; D unresolved. TRBV5-3 is sorted into the ORF group, with uncertain function. Trimming stripped 8 bases from V and 8 bases from J, with 13 bases between. CDR3 size: 12 residues. DNA for the CDR3: TGTGCCAGCAGCCGCGTGGGGGAAAAACTGTTTTTT. Its protein product is CASSRVGEKLFF.

The rearrangement joins TRBV10-3 to TRBJ2-7; D gene ambiguous. This CDR3 is built from 12 residues. Germline assignment: CDR1 ENHRY and CDR2 SYGVKD. The germline V and J ends were trimmed by 2 bases and 3 bases, with 5 bases remaining between them. The DNA of the CDR3 is TGTGCCATCAGTGAGGGCCGCTACGAGCAGTACTTC. As protein: CAISEGRYEQYF.

The chain is built from TRBV27 and TRBJ2-3; no clear D. V shed 4 bases and J shed 4 bases, with 6 bases lying between them. Germline V gene sequence: CDR1 MNHEY, CDR2 SMNVEV (reference sequence). The CDR3 has 12 residues. CDR3 bases: TGTGCCAGCAGTTGGTCCCCAGATACGCAGTATTTT. Its translation is CASSWSPDTQYF.

The chain uses TRBV6-4 and TRBJ1-6, with D unclear. Germline values: CDR1 MRHNA, CDR2 SNTAGT. Trimming took off 4 bases at V and 6 bases at J, with 10 bases between the two ends. This CDR3 contains 14 residues. The chain's CDR3 is CASSAKAFNSPLHF. CDR3 nucleotide sequence: TGTGCCAGCAGTGCTAAAGCCTTTAATTCACCCCTCCACTTT.

This chain uses TRBV7-2 with TRBJ2-5; D gene ambiguous. CDR1 is SGHTA, CDR2 FQGNSA, per germline. Trimming took 1 base from V and 7 from J, leaving 13 bases between them. This CDR3 has 14 residues. The chain's CDR3 is CASSLGGTPGTQYF. The CDR3, as DNA: TGTGCCAGCAGCTTAGGGGGTACCCCAGGGACCCAGTACTTC.

This clone has just one count. The gene calls are TRBV6-4 and TRBJ2-2; D is unclear. Trimming removed 0 bases from V and 5 bases from J, with 4 bases in between. The CDR3 runs to 13 residues. Per germline, CDR1 MRHNA and CDR2 SNTAGT. CDR3 protein: CASSDSSTGELFF. The CDR3 DNA reads as TGTGCCAGCAGTGACTCAAGTACCGGGGAGCTGTTTTTT.

The chain links TRBV2 to TRBJ2-5; D gene uncertain. Germline lookup yields CDR1 SNHLY and CDR2 FYNNEI. The CDR3 is 13 amino acids. V dropped 4 bases and J dropped 1 base, with 7 bases sitting between them. Written as DNA, the CDR3 is TGTGCCAGCAGTGGAGGCAGCCAAGAGACCCAGTACTTC. This encodes CASSGGSQETQYF.

This sequence joins TRBV19 and TRBJ2-5, with 8 bases identical to TRBD2. The length of the CDR3 is 15 residues. From germline, CDR1 is LNHDA and CDR2 SQIVND (reference sequence). Trimming removed 5 bases from V and 1 base from J; junction bases left unmatched: 6. CDR3 in DNA: TGTGCCAGTAGTGGACGGGGGGGAATCCAAGAGACCCAGTACTTC. Residues: CASSGRGGIQETQYF.

The rearrangement joins TRBV6-5 to TRBJ2-2; the match to TRBD1 covers 7 bases. The CDR3 contains 14 residues. Germline V gene lookup returns CDR1 MNHEY and CDR2 SVGAGI. Trimming took 5 bases from V and 7 from J; bases not matched to a gene: 7. In nucleotides, the CDR3 is TGTGCCAGCAGTCGACAGGGTTATAACGGGGAGCTGTTTTTT. The encoded protein is CASSRQGYNGELFF.

The chain carries TRBV10-3 and TRBJ1-1, with D perhaps TRBD1 (5 bases). The CDR3 is made up of 13 amino acids. The germline V and J ends were trimmed by 6 bases and 5 bases, with 13 bases remaining between them. The germline CDR1 and CDR2 sequences are ENHRY and SYGVKD. CDR3 sequence: CAIRQGRETEAFF. CDR3 nucleotides: TGTGCCATCAGGCAGGGAAGGGAGACTGAAGCTTTCTTT.

The chain uses TRBV5-4 and TRBJ1-2; D ambiguous. V lost 3 bases to trimming and J lost 4 bases, with 13 bases between them. Germline V gene data show CDR1 as SGHNT and CDR2 as YYREEE (reference sequence). The CDR3 loop spans 14 amino acids. CDR3 sequence: CASSSSAGSYGYTF. CDR3 in DNA: TGTGCCAGCAGCTCCTCCGCGGGGTCCTATGGCTACACCTTC.

Only a few counts were recorded for this clone. V and J are TRBV4-3 and TRBJ1-5; the match to TRBD1 covers 7 bases. This CDR3 contains 15 residues. Germline CDR1 LGHNA, CDR2 YSLEER. After removal of 3 bases from V and 5 bases from J, the junction contained 7 bases not matched to a gene. In DNA form, the CDR3 reads TGCGCCAGCAGCCATCACCAGGGGGGAGATCAGCCCCAGCATTTT. The encoded protein is CASSHHQGGDQPQHF.

The CDR3 nucleotides are TGTGCCATCAGGGATCCGGGACAGGGGGACTACGAGCAGTACTTC. This translates into CAIRDPGQGDYEQYF. The chain combines TRBV10-3 with TRBJ2-7, with TRBD1 identical over 11 bases. The CDR3 covers 15 residues. The V gene's germline CDR1 is ENHRY and CDR2 SYGVKD. The J segment lost 3 bases and the V segment lost 6 bases, leaving 7 bases of the junction unmatched.

This clone has just a few counts. J is TRBJ1-1 and V is TRBV19; 10 bases are a match to TRBD1. J lost 5 bases, V lost 3 bases, and 3 bases had no gene match. The CDR3 has 14 amino acids. Germline CDR1 and CDR2: LNHDA and SQIVND (reference sequence). CDR3 sequence (DNA): TGTGCCAGTAGTATCGGACAGGGGGGGACTGAAGCTTTCTTT. Residues: CASSIGQGGTEAFF.

The chain has TRBV5-8 and TRBJ2-7; D is unclear. CDR3 length: 12 residues. V shed 3 bases and J shed 3 bases, with 7 bases lying between them. The germline V gene has CDR1 SGHTS and CDR2 YDEGEE. CDR3 coding DNA: TGTGCCAGCAGCTCCGCCGTCTACGAGCAGTACTTC. Translated, it gives CASSSAVYEQYF.